This TCR beta chain was sequenced for a study of cytomegalovirus exposure and HLA in healthy donors. Study summary: The 120 or so validation repertoires were reported in a later analysis to have been generated on the same platform as the approximately 700 first-cohort repertoires. Study findings and constraints: Reports credit the classifier with highly specific, highly sensitive diagnosis of cytomegalovirus status. In vitro assays verified that three CMV-associated chains recognized CMV antigens specifically.

Germline CDR1 and CDR2: SQVTM and ANQGSEA. V gave up 6 bases and J gave up 8 bases, with 16 bases separating them. The CDR3 runs 12 residues. TCRdb keeps only in-frame clones here, not all; method: immunoSEQ multiplex PCR. This sample has over 200,000 clones, with roughly 83% found just once. A single count supports this clone. Antigen specificity is unknown. J is TRBJ1-2 and V is TRBV29-1; D possibly corresponds to TRBD1 (5 bases). This sequence originates from a woman aged 25 to 39 in good health and CMV-seropositive. Sample: PBMCs. The CDR3, as DNA: TGCAGCGTGAATGGGGGGATATTGGGCTACACCTTC. Protein product: CSVNGGILGYTF.